This TCR beta chain comes out of a study of Graves' ophthalmopathy and Graves' hyperthyroidism. Study-wide background: No treatment had been given when peripheral blood was collected at initial diagnosis. Study-level points and caveats: Clonotypes were expanded in thyroid at above 0.001 frequency, and most also appeared in blood. Ophthalmopathy cases were distinguished from stable hyperthyroidism by a 13-signature model, reaching about 85% sensitivity and about 81% specificity.

This clonotype has ten or more counts. No antigen is known for it. A junction boundary mismatches the germline segment, possibly from a read error. Where ophthalmopathy was present, donors had moderate-to-severe activity, CAS ≥3, NOSPECS ≥4 and duration under 3 months. CDR3 regions of TCR beta were amplified from RNA transcripts. The workflow started with a first-round RT-PCR run with HTBI primers and then moved on to a second-round multiplex PCR. TCRdb fed the multiplex PCR reads into MiXCR, producing one record per CDR3 protein. The sample carries roughly 220,000 distinct CDR3 sequences, 45% recorded once. The clonotype was recovered from an adult man with Graves' ophthalmopathy. The sample was peripheral blood.

The CDR3: CASSEGGRASDEQYF. CDR3 DNA sequence: TGCGCCAGCAGTGAGGGCGGGAGGGCCTCCGACGAGCAGTACTTC. The gene calls are TRBV10-2 and TRBJ2-7; TRBD2 agrees at 9 bases. Germline V lookup: CDR1 WSHSY, CDR2 SAAADI. CDR3 length: 15 amino acids.